These T cell receptor beta chains were read from a single sample in a study of cytomegalovirus exposure and HLA in healthy donors. The protocol was immunoSEQ multiplex PCR, while the TCRdb copy is restricted to in-frame clones and leaves out a portion. The table includes 95,000 to 150,000 clones, about 84% detected once. The specimen was PBMCs. These receptors all stem from a middle-aged man in good health and CMV-seronegative. The CDR3 runs from the conserved cysteine through the conserved F or W. The D gene is left open where the match is weak. A clone size is listed for some rows: how often the clone was seen (once, few, many), or a class if it is expanded.

V,D,J,size,DNA,CDR3
TRBV7-9,TRBD1,TRBJ2-1,-,TGTGCCAGCAGCCATATACCCGGGACAGGGGATGAGCAGTTCTTC,CASSHIPGTGDEQFF
TRBV7-2,TRBD1,TRBJ2-7,-,TGTGCCAGCAGCCCAGGGGGGACAGGGGGGAGATTGGAGCAGTACTTC,CASSPGGTGGRLEQYF
TRBV7-9,-,TRBJ2-2,once,TGTGCCAGCAGCCAGGCCGGGGAGCTGTTTTTT,CASSQAGELFF
TRBV4-2,TRBD1,TRBJ1-4,-,TGTGCCAGCAGCTACGGACAGGGCTCTAATGAAAAACTGTTTTTT,CASSYGQGSNEKLFF
TRBV6-6,-,TRBJ1-5,-,TGTGCCAGCATGCTACAGGGAACGAATCAGCCCCAGCATTTT,CASMLQGTNQPQHF
TRBV6-1,-,TRBJ2-7,-,TGTGCCAGCAGTGAAGCGTTCAGGGTGGGCGAGCAGTACTTC,CASSEAFRVGEQYF
TRBV5-1,-,TRBJ1-1,once,TGCGCCAGCAGCTTGACAGGCATGAACACTGAAGCTTTCTTT,CASSLTGMNTEAFF
TRBV7-2,TRBD1,TRBJ1-2,-,TGTGCCAGCAGCTTTGGGACAGGGGACTATGGCTACACCTTC,CASSFGTGDYGYTF
TRBV7-9,-,TRBJ1-4,few,TGTGCCAGCAGTTTAATTCAGGGGCAGGGAGAAAAACTGTTTTTT,CASSLIQGQGEKLFF
TRBV7-9,-,TRBJ1-2,-,TGTGCCAGCAGCTTGGCACCTAACTATGGCTACACCTTC,CASSLAPNYGYTF
TRBV4-3,-,TRBJ2-2,-,TGCGCCAGCAGCCAAGCTCTAAACGGCGGGGAGCTGTTTTTT,CASSQALNGGELFF
TRBV7-2,-,TRBJ2-3,-,TGTGCCAGCAGCTTACGGGTTGAGAGGACAGATACGCAGTATTTT,CASSLRVERTDTQYF
TRBV7-9,TRBD1,TRBJ1-3,few,TGTGCCAGCAGCCCCCGGACAGGTTTCTCTGGAAACACCATATATTTT,CASSPRTGFSGNTIYF
TRBV4-3,TRBD1,TRBJ2-7,-,TGCGCCAGCAGCCAAGATACCGGACAGGGAAGCGAGCAGTACTTC,CASSQDTGQGSEQYF
TRBV4-3,-,TRBJ1-2,-,TGCGCCAGCAGCCAAGGTTTTTCGACAGCTTATGGCTACACCTTC,CASSQGFSTAYGYTF
TRBV28,-,TRBJ2-6,-,TGTGCCAGTATAGGTCAATCCTCTGGGGCCAACGGCCTGACTTTC,CASIGQSSGANGLTF